This T cell receptor beta chain was recorded in a study of T cells expressing NK-cell markers. Study summary: There were seven HCMV-seropositive donors and one seronegative donor among the eight sequenced. Study findings and constraints: Certain NKG2C+ T cell clones were expanded, and their HCMV specificity remained unclear. About six donors showed dominant NKG2C+ clonotypes comprising roughly 1.0-7.5% of their CD8+ T cells.

A remark on this clonotype: The antigen is not known.

Using the 5' RACE reads, TCRdb records one entry per CDR3 protein without DNA. The sample shows under 500,000 distinct CDR3 sequences, and less than 7.5% sits with its ten largest clones. CDR1 and CDR2 (germline): SGHVS, FNYEAQ. The CDR3 spans 17 residues. The receptor comes from a woman between 18 and 70 years old in good health. The sample comprised blood T cells: a sorted CD56 or NKG2C T cell subset, CD4+ or CD8+ T cells, or bulk PBMC T cells (not recorded which). The chain uses TRBV7-6 and TRBJ2-1; absent DNA, TCRdb's TRBD1 call cannot be checked. The CDR3 here is CASSSLEPGGFYNEQFF.